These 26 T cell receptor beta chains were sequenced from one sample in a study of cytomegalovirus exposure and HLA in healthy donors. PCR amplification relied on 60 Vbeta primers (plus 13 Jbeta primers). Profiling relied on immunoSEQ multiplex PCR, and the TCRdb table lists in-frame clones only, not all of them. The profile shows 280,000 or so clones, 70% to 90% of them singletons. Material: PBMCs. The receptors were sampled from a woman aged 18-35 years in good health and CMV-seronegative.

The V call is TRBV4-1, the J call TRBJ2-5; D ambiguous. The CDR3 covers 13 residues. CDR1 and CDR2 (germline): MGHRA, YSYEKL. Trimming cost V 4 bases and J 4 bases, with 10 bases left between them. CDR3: CASSPLTGETQYF. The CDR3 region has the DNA TGCGCCAGCAGCCCGCTGACGGGAGAGACCCAGTACTTC.

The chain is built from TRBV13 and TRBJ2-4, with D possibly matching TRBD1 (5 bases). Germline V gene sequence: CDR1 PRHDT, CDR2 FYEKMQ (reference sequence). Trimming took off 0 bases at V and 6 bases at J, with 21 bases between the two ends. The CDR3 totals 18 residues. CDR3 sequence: CASSLGTPTVGKRNIQYF. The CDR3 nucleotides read TGTGCCAGCAGCTTAGGCACCCCGACAGTAGGCAAACGAAACATTCAGTACTTC.

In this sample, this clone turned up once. This CDR3 reads CASKGAGDTQYF. CDR3 nucleotides: TGTGCCAGCAAGGGGGCCGGGGATACGCAGTATTTT. V usage is TRBV6-1 and J usage is TRBJ2-3; TRBD1 agrees at 7 bases. Germline CDR1 reads MNHNS; CDR2 reads SASEGT. The CDR3 is 12 amino acids. V gave up 7 bases and J gave up 6 bases; unmatched junction bases: 4.

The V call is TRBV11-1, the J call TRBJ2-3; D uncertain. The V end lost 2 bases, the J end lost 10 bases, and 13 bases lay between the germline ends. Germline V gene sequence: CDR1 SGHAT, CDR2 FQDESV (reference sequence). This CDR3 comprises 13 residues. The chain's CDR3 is CASSLSVFVAQYF. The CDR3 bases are TGTGCCAGCAGCTTATCGGTTTTTGTAGCGCAGTATTTT.

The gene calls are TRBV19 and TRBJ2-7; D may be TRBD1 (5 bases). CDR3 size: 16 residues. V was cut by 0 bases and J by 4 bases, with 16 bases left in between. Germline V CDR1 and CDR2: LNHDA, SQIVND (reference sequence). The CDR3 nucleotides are TGTGCCAGTAGTATAGATCTATCAGGGATGGGATACGAGCAGTACTTC. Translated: CASSIDLSGMGYEQYF.

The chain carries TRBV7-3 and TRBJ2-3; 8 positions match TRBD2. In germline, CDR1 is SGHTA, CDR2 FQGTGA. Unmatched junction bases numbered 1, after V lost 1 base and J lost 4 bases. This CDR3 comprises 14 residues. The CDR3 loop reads CASSLNGGADTQYF. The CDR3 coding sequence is TGTGCCAGCAGCTTAAACGGGGGGGCAGATACGCAGTATTTT.

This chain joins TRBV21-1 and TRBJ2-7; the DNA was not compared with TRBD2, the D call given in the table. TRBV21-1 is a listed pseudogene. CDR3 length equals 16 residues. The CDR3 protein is CASSPRLAGSTYEQYF. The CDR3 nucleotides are TGTGCCAGCAGCCCCCGACTAGCGGGTAGTACCTACGAGCAGTACTTC.

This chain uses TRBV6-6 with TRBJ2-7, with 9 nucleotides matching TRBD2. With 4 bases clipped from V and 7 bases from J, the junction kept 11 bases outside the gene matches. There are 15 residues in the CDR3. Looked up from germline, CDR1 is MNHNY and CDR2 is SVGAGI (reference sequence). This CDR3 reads CASSSPGRGGGEQYF. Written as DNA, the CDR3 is TGTGCCAGCAGTTCGCCCGGGCGGGGGGGCGGGGAGCAGTACTTC.

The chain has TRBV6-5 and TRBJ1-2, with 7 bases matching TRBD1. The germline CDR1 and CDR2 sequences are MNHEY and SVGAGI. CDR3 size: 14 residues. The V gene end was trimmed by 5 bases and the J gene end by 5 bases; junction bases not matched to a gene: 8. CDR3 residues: CASSIRDRGYGYTF. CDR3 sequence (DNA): TGTGCCAGCAGTATCCGGGACAGAGGATATGGCTACACCTTC.

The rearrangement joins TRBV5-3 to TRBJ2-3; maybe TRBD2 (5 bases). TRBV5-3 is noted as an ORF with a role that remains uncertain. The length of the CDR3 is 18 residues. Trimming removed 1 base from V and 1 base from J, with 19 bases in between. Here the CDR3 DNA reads TGTGCCAGAAGCTTGCGGGGAATCTCCCCCCGGGGCACAGATACGCAGTATTTT. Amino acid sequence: CARSLRGISPRGTDTQYF.

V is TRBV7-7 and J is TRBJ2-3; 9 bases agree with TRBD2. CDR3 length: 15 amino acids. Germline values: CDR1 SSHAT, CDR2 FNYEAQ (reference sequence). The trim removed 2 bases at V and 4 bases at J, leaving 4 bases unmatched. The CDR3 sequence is CASSLMAGGPDTQYF. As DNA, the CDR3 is TGTGCCAGCAGCTTAATGGCGGGGGGGCCAGATACGCAGTATTTT.

Here the CDR3 reads CASSFLAGGPVETQYF. Here the CDR3 DNA reads TGTGCCAGCAGTTTTTTAGCGGGGGGGCCGGTGGAGACCCAGTACTTC. The chain has TRBV27 and TRBJ2-5; the match to TRBD2 covers 11 bases. Germline V gene lookup returns CDR1 MNHEY and CDR2 SMNVEV (reference sequence). The ends lost 3 bases at V and 5 bases at J; junction bases unmatched: 8. The CDR3 runs 16 residues.

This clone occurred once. CDR3 loop: CSARYGETQYF. CDR3 DNA: TGCAGTGCTAGATACGGAGAGACCCAGTACTTC. The J gene is TRBJ2-5, the V gene TRBV20-1; D is ambiguous. Germline CDR1 and CDR2: DFQATT and SNEGSKA (reference sequence). Trimming removed 2 bases from V and 4 bases from J, with 5 bases in between. The CDR3 totals 11 residues.

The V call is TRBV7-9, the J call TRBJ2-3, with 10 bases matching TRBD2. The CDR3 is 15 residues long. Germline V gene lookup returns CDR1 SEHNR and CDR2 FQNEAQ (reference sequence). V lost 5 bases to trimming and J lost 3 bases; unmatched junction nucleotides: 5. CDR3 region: CASSVLAGVTDTQYF. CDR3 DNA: TGTGCCAGCAGCGTTCTAGCGGGGGTTACAGATACGCAGTATTTT.

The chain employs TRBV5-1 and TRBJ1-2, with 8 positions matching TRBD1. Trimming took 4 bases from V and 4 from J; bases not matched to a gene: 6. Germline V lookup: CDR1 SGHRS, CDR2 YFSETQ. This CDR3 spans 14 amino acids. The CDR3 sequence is CASSGGQGAYGYTF. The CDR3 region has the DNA TGCGCCAGCAGCGGCGGACAGGGCGCCTATGGCTACACCTTC.

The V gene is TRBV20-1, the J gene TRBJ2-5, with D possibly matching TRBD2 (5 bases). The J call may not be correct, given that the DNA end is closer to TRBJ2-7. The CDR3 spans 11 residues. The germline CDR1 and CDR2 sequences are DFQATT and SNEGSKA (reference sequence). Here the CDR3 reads CSGGSGHEQYF. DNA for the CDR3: TGCAGTGGAGGGTCCGGCCACGAGCAGTACTTC.

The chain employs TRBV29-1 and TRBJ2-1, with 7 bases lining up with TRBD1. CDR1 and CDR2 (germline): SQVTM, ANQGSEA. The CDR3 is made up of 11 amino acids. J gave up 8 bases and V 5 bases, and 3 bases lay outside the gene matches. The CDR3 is CSVRQGHEQFF. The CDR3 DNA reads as TGCAGCGTTCGACAGGGCCATGAGCAGTTCTTC.

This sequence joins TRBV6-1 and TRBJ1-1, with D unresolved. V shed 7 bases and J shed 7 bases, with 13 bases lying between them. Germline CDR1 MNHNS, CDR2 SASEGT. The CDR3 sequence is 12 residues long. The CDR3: CASKEYGGEAFF. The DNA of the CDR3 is TGTGCCAGCAAGGAGTACGGTGGTGAAGCTTTCTTT.

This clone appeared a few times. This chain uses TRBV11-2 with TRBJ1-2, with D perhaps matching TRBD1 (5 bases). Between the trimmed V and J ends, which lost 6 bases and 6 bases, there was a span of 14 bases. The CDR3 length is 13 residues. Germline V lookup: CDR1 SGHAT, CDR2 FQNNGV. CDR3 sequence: CASSQNGGDGYTF. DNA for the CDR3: TGTGCCAGCAGTCAGAACGGGGGGGATGGCTACACCTTC.

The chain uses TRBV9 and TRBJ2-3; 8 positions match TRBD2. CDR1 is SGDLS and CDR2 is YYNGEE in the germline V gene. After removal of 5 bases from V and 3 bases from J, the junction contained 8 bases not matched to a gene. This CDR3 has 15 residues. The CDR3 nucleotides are TGTGCCAGCAGTCCGGGACTAGAGTATACAGATACGCAGTATTTT. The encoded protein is CASSPGLEYTDTQYF.

The chain's CDR3 is CSARDVSLYTF. In DNA form, the CDR3 reads TGCAGTGCTAGAGACGTTTCCCTCTACACCTTC. The V call is TRBV20-1, the J call TRBJ1-2; no definite D call. CDR1 and CDR2 (germline): DFQATT, SNEGSKA (reference sequence). Trimming stripped 0 bases from V and 10 bases from J, with 9 bases between. CDR3 length: 11 residues.

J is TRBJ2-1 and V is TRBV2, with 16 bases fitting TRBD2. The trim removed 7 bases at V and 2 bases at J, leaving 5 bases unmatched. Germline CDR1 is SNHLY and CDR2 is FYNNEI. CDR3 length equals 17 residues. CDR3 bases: TGTGCCAGCATACCGGGACTAGCGGGGGGGCCCTACAATGAGCAGTTCTTC. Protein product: CASIPGLAGGPYNEQFF.

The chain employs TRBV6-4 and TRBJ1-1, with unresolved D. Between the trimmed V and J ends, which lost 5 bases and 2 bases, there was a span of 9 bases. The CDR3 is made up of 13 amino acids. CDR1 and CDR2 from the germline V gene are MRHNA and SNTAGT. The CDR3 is CASSSHINTEAFF. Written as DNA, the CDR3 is TGTGCCAGCAGTTCTCACATAAACACTGAAGCTTTCTTT.

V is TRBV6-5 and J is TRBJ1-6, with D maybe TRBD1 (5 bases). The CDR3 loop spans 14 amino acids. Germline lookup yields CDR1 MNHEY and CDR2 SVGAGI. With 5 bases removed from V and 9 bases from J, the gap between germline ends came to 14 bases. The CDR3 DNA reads TGTGCCAGCAGTGCCACAGGCCCAAGTTCACCCCTCCACTTT. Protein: CASSATGPSSPLHF.

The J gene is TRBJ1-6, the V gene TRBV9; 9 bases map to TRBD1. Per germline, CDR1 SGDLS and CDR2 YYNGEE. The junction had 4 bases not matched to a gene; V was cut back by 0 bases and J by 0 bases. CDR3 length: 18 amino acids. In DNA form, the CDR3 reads TGTGCCAGCAGCGTAGGAGGGACAGGGAGCTCCTATAATTCACCCCTCCACTTT. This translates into CASSVGGTGSSYNSPLHF.

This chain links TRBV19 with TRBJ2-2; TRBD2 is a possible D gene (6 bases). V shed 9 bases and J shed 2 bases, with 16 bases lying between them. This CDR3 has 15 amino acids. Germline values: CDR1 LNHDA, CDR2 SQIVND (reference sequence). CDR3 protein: CASGRGGVNTGELFF. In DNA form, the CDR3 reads TGTGCCAGCGGGCGGGGCGGGGTTAACACCGGGGAGCTGTTTTTT.